This TCR beta chain was recovered during a study of monozygotic twins with inflammatory bowel disease. Notes on the study in general: Especially with disease activity, IBD patients shared fewer clonotypes with others than healthy twins did. By inverse Simpson index, TCRbeta diversity was lower in IBD patients than in healthy co-twins.

Germline V gene data show CDR1 as SGHRS and CDR2 as YFSETQ. The CDR3 has 13 amino acids. About this clonotype: The antigen remains undetermined.

Blood samples, whole and unsorted for T cells, yielded the isolated total RNA. Reanalyzing the 5' RACE reads, TCRdb keeps one entry per CDR3 protein, without DNA. This listing includes over 120,000 distinct CDR3 sequences. The TCR originated in a human donor with ulcerative colitis or Crohn's disease, or a healthy co-twin of an affected twin (not recorded which). The rearrangement joins TRBV5-1 to TRBJ1-1; checking the TCRdb D call of TRBD1 is not possible without DNA. The material sequenced was blood. Here the CDR3 reads CASSRDLDTEAFF.